This is a list of T cell receptor beta chains from one sample in a study of T-cell memory formation after mild COVID-19. TCRdb analysed the 5' RACE reads with MiXCR anew, one entry per CDR3 protein. The sample has 400,000 to 500,000 distinct CDR3 sequences, 20% seen once. The sample comprised PBMCs or a T cell subset sorted from them (not recorded which). The receptors were gathered from an adult woman who had mild COVID-19 (a few samples of this study predate the infection). Cell type and time point are not known. Each CDR3 is given with its conserved first and last residue. Each record gives: clone size, J gene, V gene, D gene, CDR3 protein, CDR3 DNA. A D gene is named only where the DNA matches it firmly. Size values are once, few and many counts, or a class for expanded clones, and some rows have none.

>few|TRBJ2-7|TRBV20-1|.
CSARGTSTYEQYF
TGCAGTGCTAGAGGGACGTCCACCTACGAGCAGTACTTC
>many|TRBJ2-3|TRBV5-1|.
CASSFILTDTQYF
TGCGCCAGCAGCTTTATTTTGACAGATACGCAGTATTTT
>.|TRBJ2-7|TRBV9|TRBD2
CASSPGLAGSEQYF
TGTGCCAGCAGCCCGGGACTAGCGGGAAGCGAGCAGTACTTC
>few|TRBJ2-1|TRBV5-1|.
CASSLGWGAYNEQFF
TGCGCCAGCAGCTTGGGGTGGGGAGCCTACAATGAGCAGTTCTTC
>.|TRBJ2-5|TRBV27|TRBD1
CASSPGQVKETQYF
TGTGCCAGCAGTCCGGGACAGGTGAAAGAGACCCAGTACTTC
>few|TRBJ2-1|TRBV30|.
CAWTLTSHNEQFF
TGTGCCTGGACTCTCACCTCCCACAATGAGCAGTTCTTC
>.|TRBJ2-1|TRBV29-1|TRBD2
CSVGLAGGVYSYNEQFF
TGCAGCGTTGGACTAGCGGGGGGGGTTTACTCCTACAATGAGCAGTTCTTC
>few|TRBJ1-1|TRBV18|.
CASSPGTDHEAFF
TGTGCCAGCTCACCAGGTACAGACCATGAAGCTTTCTTT
>.|TRBJ2-7|TRBV20-1|.
CSAMDPPSTQYF
TGCAGTGCTATGGACCCTCCTTCAACGCAGTACTTC
>.|TRBJ2-3|TRBV20-1|TRBD2
CSAYDSGRVRDTQYF
TGCAGTGCTTACGATAGCGGGAGGGTAAGAGATACGCAGTATTTT
>few|TRBJ1-2|TRBV6-6|.
CATKGDYGYTF
TGTGCCACCAAGGGGGACTATGGCTACACCTTC
>.|TRBJ1-1|TRBV7-9|.
CASSLREFTEAFF
TGTGCCAGCAGCTTACGGGAGTTCACTGAAGCTTTCTTT
>few|TRBJ2-5|TRBV2|.
CASSGKSRLPLVGDQYF
TGTGCCAGCAGTGGGAAGTCCCGTTTGCCGTTGGTTGGGGACCAGTACTTC
>few|TRBJ1-1|TRBV5-6|.
CASSLTGAGAFF
TGTGCCAGCAGCTTGACGGGGGCGGGCGCTTTCTTT
>.|TRBJ1-2|TRBV12-3/TRBV12-4|.
CASTPGWGSYGYTF
TGTGCCAGCACCCCGGGATGGGGATCCTATGGCTACACCTTC
>.|TRBJ1-2|TRBV3-1|.
CASSQEAGRYGYTF
TGTGCCAGCAGCCAAGAGGCAGGGAGGTATGGCTACACCTTC
>few|TRBJ1-2|TRBV7-9|.
CASSIAGGEANYGYTF
TGTGCCAGCAGCATAGCCGGGGGAGAAGCTAACTATGGCTACACCTTC
>.|TRBJ2-7|TRBV7-2|.
CASSPAEGEENYEQYF
TGTGCCAGCAGCCCCGCCGAGGGGGAAGAAAACTACGAGCAGTACTTC
>.|TRBJ1-1|TRBV20-1|.
CSARAPRGSHTEAFF
TGCAGTGCTAGAGCCCCTAGGGGGAGTCACACTGAAGCTTTCTTT
>few|TRBJ2-7|TRBV5-1|.
CASSPWTSNYEQYF
TGCGCCAGCAGCCCCTGGACTTCAAACTACGAGCAGTACTTC
>.|TRBJ1-1|TRBV19|.
CASRSTGLGAMNTEAFF
TGTGCCAGTAGGAGCACAGGGTTGGGGGCCATGAACACTGAAGCTTTCTTT
>.|TRBJ2-7|TRBV4-2|.
CASSQVWDTSYEQYF
TGTGCCAGCAGCCAAGTCTGGGACACCTCCTACGAGCAGTACTTC
>.|TRBJ2-3|TRBV11-2|.
CASSNPPSDTQYF
TGTGCCAGCAGCAATCCCCCCTCAGATACGCAGTATTTT
>.|TRBJ2-1|TRBV12-3/TRBV12-4|TRBD1
CASSQRGQGASYEQFF
TGTGCCAGCAGCCAGCGGGGACAGGGGGCGTCTTATGAGCAGTTCTTC
>.|TRBJ2-1|TRBV15|.
CATSRERADEQFF
TGTGCCACCAGCAGAGAGAGAGCGGATGAGCAGTTCTTC
>few|TRBJ2-3|TRBV20-1|TRBD1
CSATNRGPDTQYF
TGCAGTGCTACAAACAGGGGGCCGGATACGCAGTATTTT
>few|TRBJ2-2|TRBV27|TRBD1
CASSPWLGDRGITGELFF
TGTGCCAGCAGTCCGTGGTTGGGGGACAGGGGGATCACCGGGGAGCTGTTTTTT
>.|TRBJ1-4|TRBV7-8|.
CASSLEWASPAFF
TGTGCCAGCAGCTTAGAGTGGGCGTCCCCGGCGTTTTTT
>few|TRBJ1-2|TRBV2|.
CASSASRDGTGYTF
TGTGCCAGCAGTGCCTCCCGGGACGGTACTGGCTACACCTTC
>many|TRBJ2-5|TRBV7-9|.
CASSLVGGQETQYF
TGCGCCAGCAGCTTGGTAGGGGGGCAAGAGACCCAGTACTTC
>.|TRBJ2-1|TRBV7-2|.
CASSLARERQFF
TGTGCCAGCAGCTTAGCGAGAGAGAGGCAGTTCTTC
>.|TRBJ2-3|TRBV9|TRBD1
CASSERQGHTDTQYF
TGTGCCAGCAGCGAGAGACAGGGGCACACAGATACGCAGTATTTT
>once|TRBJ1-6|TRBV2|.
CASSEGTNSPLHF
TGTGCCAGCAGTGAAGGGACGAATTCACCCCTCCACTTT
>.|TRBJ2-3|TRBV5-4|TRBD2
CASSLGSGGGTDTQYF
TGTGCCAGCAGCTTGGGTAGCGGGGGGGGGACAGATACGCAGTATTTT
>few|TRBJ2-1|TRBV29-1|TRBD2
CSVAASGREHGNGEQFF
TGCAGCGTTGCTGCCTCGGGGAGGGAGCATGGCAATGGTGAGCAGTTCTTC
>.|TRBJ2-3|TRBV7-7|.
CASSKGTDRTDTQYF
TGTGCTAGCAGCAAAGGGACGGACCGCACAGATACGCAGTATTTT
>few|TRBJ2-7|TRBV12-3/TRBV12-4|.
CASSLARDIVVGSYEQYF
TGTGCCAGCAGTTTAGCGCGGGATATCGTGGTGGGCTCCTACGAGCAGTACTTC
>.|TRBJ1-2|TRBV6-5|.
CASSPGIRGYTF
TGTGCCAGCAGCCCGGGGATCCGCGGCTACACCTTC
>.|TRBJ1-4|TRBV4-1|.
CASSQVPGPNEKLFF
TGCGCCAGCAGCCAAGTACCTGGGCCTAATGAAAAACTGTTTTTT
>few|TRBJ1-6|TRBV11-2|.
CASQTGVNSPLHF
TGTGCCAGCCAAACCGGAGTAAATTCACCCCTCCACTTT
>.|TRBJ2-7|TRBV6-1|.
CASSEWGYEQYF
TGTGCCAGCAGTGAATGGGGTTACGAGCAGTACTTC
>many|TRBJ2-3|TRBV7-2|.
CASSYSGLSDTQYF
TGTGCCAGCAGCTATTCGGGGCTCTCGGATACGCAGTATTTT
>many|TRBJ2-1|TRBV7-2|.
CASSSFYGSYNEQFF
TGTGCCAGCAGCTCCTTTTACGGGTCCTACAATGAGCAGTTCTTC
>.|TRBJ2-1|TRBV20-1|.
CSASGLLGRSYNEQFF
TGCAGTGCTAGCGGGCTTCTCGGACGCTCCTACAATGAGCAGTTCTTC
>many|TRBJ1-1|TRBV9|.
CASSADRLNTEAFF
TGTGCCAGCAGTGCGGACAGATTGAACACTGAAGCTTTCTTT
>few|TRBJ1-3|TRBV5-1|.
CASSFPGGNTIYF
TGCGCCAGCAGCTTTCCAGGGGGAAACACCATATATTTT
>.|TRBJ2-7|TRBV12-3/TRBV12-4|.
CASTLGSEQYF
TGTGCCAGCACCTTAGGTTCCGAGCAGTACTTC
>.|TRBJ2-2|TRBV9|.
CASSVETLNTGELFF
TGTGCCAGCAGCGTAGAGACTCTTAACACCGGGGAGCTGTTTTTT
>few|TRBJ2-3|TRBV15|TRBD2
CATSSGGVTDTQYF
TGTGCCACTTCAAGCGGGGGGGTTACAGATACGCAGTATTTT
>.|TRBJ2-1|TRBV6-4|TRBD2
CASSDGLAGGQNEQFF
TGTGCCAGCAGTGACGGACTAGCGGGGGGGCAGAATGAGCAGTTCTTC
>.|TRBJ2-3|TRBV9|.
CASSAPGGTQYF
TGTGCCAGCAGCGCTCCCGGGGGTACGCAGTATTTT
>few|TRBJ2-2|TRBV24-1|.
CATSDLLGDTGELFF
TGTGCCACCAGTGATTTGCTAGGGGACACCGGGGAGCTGTTTTTT
>few|TRBJ1-2|TRBV5-1|.
CASSLDGQDYGYTF
TGCGCCAGCAGCTTGGACGGGCAGGATTATGGCTACACCTTC
>few|TRBJ2-3|TRBV10-3|.
CAISGQLDTDTQYF
TGTGCCATCAGTGGGCAGCTAGACACAGATACGCAGTATTTT
>few|TRBJ1-1|TRBV10-3|TRBD1
CAISEVGTVNTEAFF
TGTGCCATCAGTGAGGTGGGGACAGTGAACACTGAAGCTTTCTTT